The present T cell receptor beta chain was sequenced within a study of T cell responses to AZD1222 COVID-19 vaccine. Study-level results: Reports indicate that nearly half of spike-specific TCRs are directed at unmutated variant regions. None of the repertoires were sampled until the peak T cell response had passed. Donors, mostly white British, included more females; clonal diversity was possibly underestimated. Dominant CD4 TCR responses targeted spike regions 160-218 and 743-854.

As for this clone: Antigen unknown.

The method was immunoSEQ multiplex PCR; TCRdb's version includes in-frame clones alone and lacks a portion of them. The sample yields about 120,000 clones, about 90% seen once. The CDR3 is 16 residues long. Germline loops: CDR1 SGDLS, CDR2 YYNGEE. The V segment lost 3 bases and the J segment 0 bases; nucleotides outside the gene matches: 4. The sequencing used peripheral blood, collected on day 0 of AZD1222 vaccination. This clonotype was sampled from an adult in good health. The rearrangement uses TRBV9 and TRBJ2-7; TRBD2 aligns across 12 bases. CDR3 nucleotide sequence: TGTGCCAGCAGCGCTAAGACTAGCGGGAGCTCCTACGAGCAGTACTTC. Encoded protein: CASSAKTSGSSYEQYF.